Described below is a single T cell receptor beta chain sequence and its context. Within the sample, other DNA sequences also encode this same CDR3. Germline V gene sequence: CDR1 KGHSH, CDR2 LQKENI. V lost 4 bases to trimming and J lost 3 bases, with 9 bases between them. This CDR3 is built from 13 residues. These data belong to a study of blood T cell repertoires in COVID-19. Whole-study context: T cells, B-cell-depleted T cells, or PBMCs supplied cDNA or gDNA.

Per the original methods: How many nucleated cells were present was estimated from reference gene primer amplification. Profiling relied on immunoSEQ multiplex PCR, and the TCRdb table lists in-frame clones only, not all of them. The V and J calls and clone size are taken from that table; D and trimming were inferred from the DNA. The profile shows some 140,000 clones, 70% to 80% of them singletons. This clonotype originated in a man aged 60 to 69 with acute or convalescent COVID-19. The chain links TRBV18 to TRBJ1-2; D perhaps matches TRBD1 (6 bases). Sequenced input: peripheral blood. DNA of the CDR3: TGTGCCAGCTCACAACAGGGCGACTATGGCTACACCTTC. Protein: CASSQQGDYGYTF. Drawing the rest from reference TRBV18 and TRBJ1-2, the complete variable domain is NAGVMQNPRHLVRRRGQEARLRCSPMKGHSHVYWYRQLPEEGLKFMVYLQKENIIDESGMPKERFSAEFPKEGPSILRIQQVVRGDSAAYFCASSQQGDYGYTFGSGTRLTVV.